Each of the 11 T cell receptor beta chains below was sequenced from the same sample in a study of regulatory T cells in long-lasting Graves disease. Time point in this sample: newly diagnosed GD, antithyroid drugs for less than 3 months. Making the TCR library involved RNA that had been extracted from PBMCs. Building the TCR beta libraries relied on iRepertoire HTBI primers, and CDR3 regions underwent Arm-PCR. TCRdb re-called the multiplex PCR reads with MiXCR, one entry per CDR3 protein. The table shows roughly 380,000 distinct CDR3 sequences, with around 17% occurring only once. The sample was also reused in another study, on T cells in Graves' hyperthyroidism and ophthalmopathy.

The sample was peripheral blood mononuclear cells (PBMCs), taken at new diagnosis, from a patient treated with antithyroid drugs. All receptors derive from a man between 35 and 55 years old with Graves disease.

The chain combines TRBV11-2 with TRBJ1-2; 9 nucleotides align to TRBD1. Germline V lookup: CDR1 SGHAT, CDR2 FQNNGV. The CDR3 is 17 residues long. V shed 4 bases and J 5 bases; nucleotides not matched to a gene: 14. The CDR3 reads CASSYSPGQGLLYGYTF. CDR3 DNA: TGTGCCAGCAGCTACAGTCCGGGACAGGGCCTTCTATATGGCTACACCTTC.

This clonotype was counted at least ten times. The chain couples TRBV29-1 to TRBJ1-1; 9 bases map to TRBD1. J lost 9 bases, V lost 7 bases, and 6 bases had no gene match. The V gene's germline CDR1 is SQVTM and CDR2 ANQGSEA. The CDR3 loop spans 11 amino acids. CDR3 protein: CSGRTGAKAFF. CDR3 DNA sequence: TGCAGCGGACGGACAGGGGCGAAAGCTTTCTTT.

This clonotype has at least ten counts. As DNA, the CDR3 is TGTGCCAGTTACGAGCAGTACTTC. Translation: CASYEQYF. The chain couples TRBV6-2 or TRBV6-3 to TRBJ2-7; D remains unclear. Trimming cost V 9 bases and J 4 bases, with 1 base left between them. CDR1 and CDR2 (germline): MNHEY, SVGEGT. This CDR3 contains 8 residues.

This clonotype occurred a few times. A read error is likely here: a far larger clone is one base away. The chain links TRBV7-9 to TRBJ2-7; 9 positions match TRBD1. The V segment lost 3 bases and the J segment 7 bases; nucleotides outside the gene matches: 10. CDR1 and CDR2 from the germline V gene are SEHNR and FQNEAQ (reference sequence). The CDR3 sequence is 15 residues long. The CDR3: CASSLGTGNTNEQYF. CDR3 sequence (DNA): TGTGCCAGCAGCTTGGGGACAGGGAACACCAATGAGCAGTACTTC. The whole variable domain, remainder taken from reference TRBV7-9 and TRBJ2-7, is DTGVSQNPRHKITKRGQNVTFRCDPISEHNRLYWYRQTLGQGPEFLTYFQNEAQLEKSRLLSDRFSAERPKGSFSTLEIQRTEQGDSAMYLCASSLGTGNTNEQYFGPGTRLTVT.

The chain joins TRBV7-9 to TRBJ1-5, with D hard to call. The germline CDR1 and CDR2 sequences are SEHNR and FQNEAQ (reference sequence). V was clipped by 6 bases and J by 4 bases, with 13 bases between them. CDR3 size: 14 residues. The CDR3 DNA sequence: TGTGCCAGCAGTGACGTAGGAGGGAATCAGCCCCAGCATTTT. As protein: CASSDVGGNQPQHF. Full variable domain (remainder filled in from reference TRBV7-9 and TRBJ1-5): DTGVSQNPRHKITKRGQNVTFRCDPISEHNRLYWYRQTLGQGPEFLTYFQNEAQLEKSRLLSDRFSAERPKGSFSTLEIQRTEQGDSAMYLCASSDVGGNQPQHFGDGTRLSIL.

This clonotype was picked up many times. At one boundary the junction diverges from the germline segment, which might be a read error. The J gene is TRBJ1-1, the V gene TRBV11-2, with D possibly being TRBD1 (6 bases). Per the germline V gene, CDR1 is SGHAT and CDR2 is FQNNGV. The CDR3 length is 18 residues. The CDR3 bases are TGTGCCAGCAGCTTAGATTGGGCTGGGTTGGGGGCCTACACTGAAGCTTCCTTT. This encodes CASSLDWAGLGAYTEASF. The variable domain in full, completed from reference TRBV11-2 and TRBJ1-1, reads EAGVAQSPRYKIIEKRQSVAFWCNPISGHATLYWYQQILGQGPKLLIQFQNNGVVDDSQLPKDRFSAERLKGVDSTLKIQPAKLEDSAVYLCASSLDWAGLGAYTEASFGQGTRLTVV.

Many counts were recorded for this clonotype. This chain links TRBV20-1 with TRBJ2-5; 9 nucleotides agree with TRBD1. CDR1 is DFQATT and CDR2 is SNEGSKA in the germline V gene (reference sequence). This CDR3 has 16 amino acids. Trimming removed 3 bases from V and 5 bases from J; junction bases left unmatched: 13. CDR3 DNA sequence: TGCAGTGCTAGGCCCCTCACGGGACAGGGCCGGGAGACCCAGTACTTC. Translated: CSARPLTGQGRETQYF.

The chain links TRBV6-2 or TRBV6-3 to TRBJ2-2; tentative D call: TRBD1 (6 bases). This CDR3 contains 14 residues. The germline V gene encodes CDR1 MNHEY and CDR2 SVGEGT. Trimming shortened V by 10 bases and J by 6 bases, and 18 bases separated the two germline ends. CDR3 region: CAIQGRWVAGELFF. The CDR3 bases are TGTGCCATACAGGGAAGATGGGTGGCCGGGGAGCTGTTTTTT.

This clonotype was seen only a few times. The rearrangement uses TRBV7-2 and TRBJ2-7, with a weak D call TRBD1 (6 bases). V lost 7 bases and J lost 9, with 22 bases in between. The CDR3 extends over 14 amino acids. Germline CDR1 SGHTA, CDR2 FQGNSA. CDR3 DNA sequence: TGTGCCAGCACTCAGGATGGGGGCGGCTTCGGGCAGTACTTC. It is translated as CASTQDGGGFGQYF.

Note on this clonotype: Since a much larger clone is just one base distant, this may be a read error. The J gene is TRBJ2-7, the V gene TRBV12-3 or TRBV12-4; D ambiguous. The CDR3 spans 14 residues. DNA of the CDR3: TGTGCCGGCAGTCAGGTCCTCGAAACCTACGAGCAGTACTTC. Its translation is CAGSQVLETYEQYF.

This chain connects TRBV5-4 to TRBJ1-6, with 7 bases aligning to TRBD1. In germline, CDR1 is SGHNT, CDR2 YYREEE (reference sequence). The length of the CDR3 is 16 residues. V shed 4 bases, J shed 6 bases, and the junction held 10 bases outside the gene matches. Here the CDR3 DNA reads TGTGCCAGCAGCCCAACTCCAGGGGGTATTAATTCACCCCTCCACTTT. Translating gives CASSPTPGGINSPLHF.